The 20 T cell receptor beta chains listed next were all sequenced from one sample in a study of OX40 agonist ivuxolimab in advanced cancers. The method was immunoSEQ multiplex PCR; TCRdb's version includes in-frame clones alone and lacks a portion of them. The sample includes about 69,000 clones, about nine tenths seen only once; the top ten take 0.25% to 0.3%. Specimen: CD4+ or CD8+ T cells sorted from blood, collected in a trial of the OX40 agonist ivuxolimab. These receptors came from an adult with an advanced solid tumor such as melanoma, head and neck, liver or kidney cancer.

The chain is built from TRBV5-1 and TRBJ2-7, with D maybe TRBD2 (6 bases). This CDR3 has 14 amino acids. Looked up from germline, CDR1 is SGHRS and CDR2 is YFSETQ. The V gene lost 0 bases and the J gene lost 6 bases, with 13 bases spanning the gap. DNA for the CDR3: TGCGCCAGCAGCTTGGGGCTAGCGTCAAGCGAGCAGTACTTC. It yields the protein CASSLGLASSEQYF.

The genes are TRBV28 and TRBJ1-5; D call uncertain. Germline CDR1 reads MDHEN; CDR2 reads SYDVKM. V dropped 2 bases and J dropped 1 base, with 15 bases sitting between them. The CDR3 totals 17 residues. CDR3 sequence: CASSLTLGLGSNQPQHF. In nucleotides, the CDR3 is TGTGCCAGCAGTTTAACCTTAGGGTTGGGAAGCAATCAGCCCCAGCATTTT.

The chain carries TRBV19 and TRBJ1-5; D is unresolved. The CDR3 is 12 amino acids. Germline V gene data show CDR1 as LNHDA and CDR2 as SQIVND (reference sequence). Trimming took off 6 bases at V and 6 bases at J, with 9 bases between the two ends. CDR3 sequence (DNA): TGTGCCAGTAGGACCTACGGTCAGCCCCAGCATTTT. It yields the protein CASRTYGQPQHF.

CDR3 sequence (DNA): TGTGCCAGCAGCCGAACTTGGACAGGGGATAGTGAGCAGTACTTC. It specifies CASSRTWTGDSEQYF. V and J are TRBV7-3 and TRBJ2-7, with 9 bases lining up with TRBD1. CDR1 is SGHTA, CDR2 FQGTGA, per germline. Losses at the gene ends were 5 bases for V and 7 bases for J; bases not matched to a gene: 12. The CDR3 loop spans 15 amino acids.

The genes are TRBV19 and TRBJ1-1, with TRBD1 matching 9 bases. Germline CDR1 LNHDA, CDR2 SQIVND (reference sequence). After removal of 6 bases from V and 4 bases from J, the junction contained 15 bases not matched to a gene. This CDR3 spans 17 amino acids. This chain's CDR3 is CASRPLGGQGQGTEAFF. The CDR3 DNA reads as TGTGCCAGTAGACCCCTGGGGGGACAGGGCCAAGGCACTGAAGCTTTCTTT.

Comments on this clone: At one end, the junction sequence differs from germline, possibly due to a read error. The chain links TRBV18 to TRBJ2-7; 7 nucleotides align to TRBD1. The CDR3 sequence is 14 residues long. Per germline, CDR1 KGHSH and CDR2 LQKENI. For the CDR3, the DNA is TGTGCCAGCTCACCTGGTACGGGACAGACGGGCGAAAACTTC. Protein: CASSPGTGQTGENF.

The CDR3 DNA is TGTGCCAGCAGCTTTTGGGGGGGGTCGGGCACTGAAGCTTTCTTT. As protein: CASSFWGGSGTEAFF. The chain has TRBV5-8 and TRBJ1-1; perhaps TRBD1 as D (5 bases). The CDR3 is 15 residues long. V was pared by 2 bases and J by 4 bases, with 15 bases between. The germline V gene encodes CDR1 SGHTS and CDR2 YDEGEE.

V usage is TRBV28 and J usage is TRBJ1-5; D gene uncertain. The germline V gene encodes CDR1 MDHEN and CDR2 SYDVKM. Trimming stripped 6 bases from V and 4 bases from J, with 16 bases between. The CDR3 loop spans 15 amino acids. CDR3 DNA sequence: TGTGCCAGCAGCAGCGCAGGTGGAGGGAATCAGCCCCAGCATTTT. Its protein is CASSSAGGGNQPQHF.

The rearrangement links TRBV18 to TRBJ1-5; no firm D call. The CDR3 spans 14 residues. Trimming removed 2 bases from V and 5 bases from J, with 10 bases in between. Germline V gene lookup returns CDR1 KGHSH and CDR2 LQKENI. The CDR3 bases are TGTGCCAGCTCACCAACTGTTGCGGATCAGCCCCAGCATTTT. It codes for CASSPTVADQPQHF.

The CDR3 DNA sequence: TGTGCCAGCAGCTTAGCGGGAGGGGCCTACAATGAGCAGTTCTTC. Residues: CASSLAGGAYNEQFF. The chain is built from TRBV7-3 and TRBJ2-1; 9 bases line up with TRBD2. V shed 2 bases and J 2 bases; nucleotides not matched to a gene: 1. This CDR3 contains 15 residues. CDR1 and CDR2 (germline): SGHTA, FQGTGA.

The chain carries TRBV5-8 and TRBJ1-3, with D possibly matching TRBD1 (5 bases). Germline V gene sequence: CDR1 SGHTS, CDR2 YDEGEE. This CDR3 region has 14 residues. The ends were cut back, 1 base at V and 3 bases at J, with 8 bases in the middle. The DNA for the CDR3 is TGTGCCAGCAGCTTGAGGGGTCTTGGAAACACCATATATTTT. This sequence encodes CASSLRGLGNTIYF.

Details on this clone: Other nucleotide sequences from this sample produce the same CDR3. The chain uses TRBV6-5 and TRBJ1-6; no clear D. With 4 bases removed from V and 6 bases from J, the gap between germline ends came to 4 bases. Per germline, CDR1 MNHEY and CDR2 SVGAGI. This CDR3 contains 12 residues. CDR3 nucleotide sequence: TGTGCCAGCAGTTTCACTAATTCACCCCTCCACTTT. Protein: CASSFTNSPLHF.

The CDR3 reads CASSWTGGRDTEAFF. The CDR3 nucleotides read TGTGCCAGCTCATGGACAGGGGGCAGAGACACTGAAGCTTTCTTT. The chain couples TRBV18 to TRBJ1-1; 11 bases agree with TRBD1. The germline V gene has CDR1 KGHSH and CDR2 LQKENI. This CDR3 is 15 amino acids long. Unmatched junction bases numbered 5, after V lost 5 bases and J lost 3 bases.

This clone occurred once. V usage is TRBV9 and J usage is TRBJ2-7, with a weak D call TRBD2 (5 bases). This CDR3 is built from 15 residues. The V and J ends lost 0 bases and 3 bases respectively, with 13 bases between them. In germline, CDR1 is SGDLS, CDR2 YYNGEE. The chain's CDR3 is CASSVGVTGSYEQYF. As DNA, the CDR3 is TGTGCCAGCAGCGTAGGAGTCACGGGGAGCTACGAGCAGTACTTC.

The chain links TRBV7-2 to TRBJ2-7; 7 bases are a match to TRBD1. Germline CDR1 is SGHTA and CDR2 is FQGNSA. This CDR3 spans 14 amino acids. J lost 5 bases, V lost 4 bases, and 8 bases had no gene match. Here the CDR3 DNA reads TGTGCCAGCAGCTCATGGACAGGTTCCCACGAGCAGTACTTC. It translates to CASSSWTGSHEQYF.

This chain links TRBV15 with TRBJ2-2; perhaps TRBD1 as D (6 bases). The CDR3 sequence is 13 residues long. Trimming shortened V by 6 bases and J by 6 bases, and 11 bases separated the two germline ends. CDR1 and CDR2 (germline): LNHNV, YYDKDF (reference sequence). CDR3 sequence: CATSQQGAGELFF. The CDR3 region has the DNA TGTGCCACCAGTCAACAGGGCGCCGGGGAGCTGTTTTTT.

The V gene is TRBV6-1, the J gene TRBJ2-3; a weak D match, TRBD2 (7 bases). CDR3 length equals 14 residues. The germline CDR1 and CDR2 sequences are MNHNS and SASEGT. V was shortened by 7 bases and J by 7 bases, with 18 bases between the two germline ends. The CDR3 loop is CASNRGAGEYTQYF. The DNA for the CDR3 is TGTGCCAGCAATCGGGGGGCAGGGGAGTATACGCAGTATTTT.

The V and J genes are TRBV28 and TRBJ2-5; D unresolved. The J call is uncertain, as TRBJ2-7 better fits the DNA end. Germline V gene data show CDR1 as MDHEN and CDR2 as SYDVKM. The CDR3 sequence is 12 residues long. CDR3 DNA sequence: TGTGCCAGCACTTCAAGGAGCTACGAGCAGTACTTC. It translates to CASTSRSYEQYF.

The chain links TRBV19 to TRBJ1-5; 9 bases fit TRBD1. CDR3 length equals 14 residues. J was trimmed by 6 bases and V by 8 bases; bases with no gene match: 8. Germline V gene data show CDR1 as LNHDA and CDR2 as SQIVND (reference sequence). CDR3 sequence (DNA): TGTGCCAGTGACCGGGACAGGGACCCTCAGCCCCAGCATTTT. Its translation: CASDRDRDPQPQHF.

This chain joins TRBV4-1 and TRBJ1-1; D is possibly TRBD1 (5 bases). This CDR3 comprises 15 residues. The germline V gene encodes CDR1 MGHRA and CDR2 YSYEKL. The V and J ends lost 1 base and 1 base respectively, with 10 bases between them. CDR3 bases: TGCGCCAGCAGCCAAGGAGGACAAACGAACACTGAAGCTTTCTTT. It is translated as CASSQGGQTNTEAFF.